What follows describes a single T cell receptor (beta chain). The sample comes from a study of blood T cell repertoires in COVID-19. Sequencing used immunoSEQ multiplex PCR; TCRdb keeps in-frame clones, though not all of them. The sample yields 450,000 or so clones, around 90% seen once. CDR3 length equals 14 residues. CDR1 is MNHNS, CDR2 SASEGT, per germline. V was shortened by 2 bases and J by 9 bases, with 14 bases between the two germline ends. Specimen: peripheral blood. The source of this sequence is a man younger than 30 with COVID-19, enrolled during active disease. The V gene is TRBV6-1, the J gene TRBJ1-5; D ambiguous. CDR3 amino acids: CASSEYAPRWPQHF. The CDR3 nucleotides are TGTGCCAGCAGTGAATATGCGCCCCGGTGGCCCCAGCATTTT.